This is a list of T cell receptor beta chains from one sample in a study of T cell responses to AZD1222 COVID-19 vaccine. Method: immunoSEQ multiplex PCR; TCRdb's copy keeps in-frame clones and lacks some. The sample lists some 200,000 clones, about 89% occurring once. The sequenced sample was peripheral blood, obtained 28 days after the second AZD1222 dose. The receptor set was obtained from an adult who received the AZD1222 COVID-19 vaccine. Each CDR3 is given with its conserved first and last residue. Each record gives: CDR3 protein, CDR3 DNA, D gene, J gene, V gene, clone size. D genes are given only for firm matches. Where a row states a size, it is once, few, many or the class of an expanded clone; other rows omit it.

CDR3: CASSLPPGTAGPF
DNA: TGTGCCAGCAGTTTACCTCCCGGGACGGCCGGGCCTTTT
D: -
J: TRBJ1-5
V: TRBV27
size: once

CDR3: CASSGRGIGF
DNA: TGTGCCAGCAGTGGAAGGGGGATCGGCTTC
D: -
J: TRBJ2-7
V: TRBV2
size: -

CDR3: CSLGRGIGELFF
DNA: TGCAGCCTGGGGCGGGGGATAGGGGAGCTGTTTTTT
D: TRBD2
J: TRBJ2-2
V: TRBV29-1
size: -

CDR3: CASSQDVTRNSPLHF
DNA: TGTGCCAGCAGCCAAGACGTGACCCGAAATTCACCCCTCCACTTT
D: -
J: TRBJ1-6
V: TRBV3-1/TRBV3-2
size: -

CDR3: CASSDPQVRASGANVLTF
DNA: TGTGCCAGCAGTGACCCACAGGTTCGGGCCTCTGGGGCCAACGTCCTGACTTTC
D: -
J: TRBJ2-6
V: TRBV6-1
size: once

CDR3: CASSEGGVGGWESSGANVLTF
DNA: TGCGCCAGCAGTGAGGGAGGCGTTGGGGGGTGGGAGAGTTCTGGGGCCAACGTCCTGACTTTC
D: -
J: TRBJ2-6
V: TRBV10-2
size: -

CDR3: CASSEGATQYF
DNA: TGTGCCAGCAGTGAAGGAGCGACCCAGTACTTC
D: -
J: TRBJ2-5
V: TRBV25-1
size: -

CDR3: CASSLDGRPYNEQFF
DNA: TGCGCCAGCAGCTTGGACGGGAGACCCTACAATGAGCAGTTCTTC
D: -
J: TRBJ2-1
V: TRBV5-1
size: -

CDR3: CASSRTRDSPLHF
DNA: TGTGCCAGCAGCCGGACACGAGATTCACCCCTCCACTTT
D: -
J: TRBJ1-6
V: TRBV7-3
size: -

CDR3: CASSETRDGYTF
DNA: TGTGCCAGCAGTGAAACCCGGGATGGCTACACCTTC
D: -
J: TRBJ1-2
V: TRBV2
size: -

CDR3: CASRGLANEQYF
DNA: TGTGCCAGCAGAGGACTAGCGAACGAGCAGTACTTC
D: TRBD2
J: TRBJ2-7
V: TRBV2
size: -

CDR3: CASSFRAGGVSYNEQFF
DNA: TGTGCCAGCAGTTTCCGAGCGGGAGGTGTCTCCTACAATGAGCAGTTCTTC
D: TRBD2
J: TRBJ2-1
V: TRBV27
size: -

CDR3: CASSSRDGTFYSFF
DNA: TGTGCCAGCAGCTCACGGGACGGAACATTTTATTCCTTTTTT
D: -
J: TRBJ1-4
V: TRBV7-3
size: -

CDR3: CASSDPWGNGYTF
DNA: TGTGCCAGCAGCGACCCTTGGGGTAATGGCTACACCTTC
D: -
J: TRBJ1-2
V: TRBV2
size: -

CDR3: CASTYRAGTGANVLTF
DNA: TGTGCCAGCACGTATCGGGCAGGGACTGGGGCCAACGTCCTGACTTTC
D: -
J: TRBJ2-6
V: TRBV27
size: -

CDR3: CASSLAGPQETQYF
DNA: TGCGCCAGCAGCTTGGCCGGACCCCAAGAGACCCAGTACTTC
D: -
J: TRBJ2-5
V: TRBV5-1
size: -

CDR3: CASSFGENFEAFF
DNA: TGCGCCAGCAGCTTTGGAGAAAATTTTGAAGCTTTCTTT
D: -
J: TRBJ1-1
V: TRBV5-1
size: -

CDR3: CASSPGTDDEKLFF
DNA: TGTGCCAGCTCACCGGGAACAGACGATGAAAAACTGTTTTTT
D: -
J: TRBJ1-4
V: TRBV18
size: -

CDR3: CASSPVGSSGANVLTF
DNA: TGTGCTAGCAGCCCCGTCGGGAGCTCTGGGGCCAACGTCCTGACTTTC
D: -
J: TRBJ2-6
V: TRBV7-7
size: -

CDR3: CASSPQGAGYGYTF
DNA: TGTGCCAGCAGCCCACAGGGGGCAGGCTATGGCTACACCTTC
D: TRBD1
J: TRBJ1-2
V: TRBV27
size: -

CDR3: CASSLTRGLAGRDEQFF
DNA: TGTGCCAGCAGCTTAACGAGGGGACTAGCGGGAAGAGATGAGCAGTTCTTC
D: TRBD2
J: TRBJ2-1
V: TRBV7-3
size: -

CDR3: CASSQKQYGYTF
DNA: TGTGCCAGCAGCCAAAAACAATATGGCTACACCTTC
D: -
J: TRBJ1-2
V: TRBV2
size: -

CDR3: CSVQDGSTEAFF
DNA: TGCAGCGTTCAGGATGGTAGCACTGAAGCTTTCTTT
D: -
J: TRBJ1-1
V: TRBV29-1
size: once

CDR3: CASSLNLRTVGLNEQFF
DNA: TGTGCCAGCAGTTTAAACTTGAGGACAGTGGGCCTCAATGAGCAGTTCTTC
D: -
J: TRBJ2-1
V: TRBV27
size: -